This T cell receptor beta chain appears in the sequencing data of a study of T cells in Graves' hyperthyroidism and ophthalmopathy. This clonotype has a handful of counts. Lacking the conserved final phenylalanine or tryptophan, this CDR3 likely reflects a read error. The source material, RNA transcripts, was used to amplify TCR beta CDR3 regions. The study used the HTBI primer set for a first-round RT-PCR of the TCR CDR3. TCRdb reanalysed the multiplex PCR reads using MiXCR and keeps one entry per CDR3 protein. Here the sample spans around 450,000 distinct CDR3 sequences, approximately 15% being singletons. Sequenced material: blood. This receptor was identified in a woman under 30 with Graves' hyperthyroidism.

The CDR3 spells CASGMGQRTYEQYL. The CDR3 bases are TGTGCCAGCGGTATGGGACAGAGAACCTACGAGCAGTACCTC. This chain connects TRBV6-1 to TRBJ2-7, with 7 bases identical to TRBD1. V gave up 8 bases and J gave up 2 bases; unmatched junction bases: 9. Germline lookup yields CDR1 MNHNS and CDR2 SASEGT. The CDR3 spans 14 residues.